This T cell receptor beta chain came from a study of blood T cell repertoires in COVID-19. Study-level background: Acute and convalescent COVID-19 specimens originated in the United States, Italy and Spain.

TCRdb keeps only in-frame clones here, not all; method: immunoSEQ multiplex PCR. Of around 140,000 clones listed, more than 60% were seen once; the top ten hold 1.5% to 2.5%. This clone occurred a few times. From germline, CDR1 is LNHDA and CDR2 SQIVND (reference sequence). The CDR3 has 16 residues. V gave up 5 bases and J gave up 4 bases; unmatched junction bases: 11. The sequenced sample was peripheral blood. The TCR originated in an older woman with acute or convalescent COVID-19. V and J are TRBV19 and TRBJ2-1; 7 bases map to TRBD2. Written as DNA, the CDR3 is TGTGCCAGTAGTTCTTTTAGCGGGCGCCTGTACAATGAGCAGTTCTTC. Translating gives CASSSFSGRLYNEQFF.